The T cell receptor beta chain under discussion was sequenced for a study of Graves' ophthalmopathy and Graves' hyperthyroidism (dated by TCRdb to 2016 to 2019). For the study in its entirety: Peripheral blood was collected before any treatment was given, at the time of initial diagnosis. The study used TCR beta repertoire signatures to distinguish Graves' ophthalmopathy from Graves' hyperthyroidism and to predict progression to ophthalmopathy. In total, approximately 140 blood samples were TCR-sequenced: roughly 45 ophthalmopathy, about 75 hyperthyroidism and approximately 17 hyperthyroidism-to-ophthalmopathy patients. To explore V-J signatures distinguishing ophthalmopathy from hyperthyroidism, a discovery set of roughly 98 patients (more than 40 ophthalmopathy, 57 stable hyperthyroidism) was enrolled. An independent validation cohort comprised around 20 hyperthyroidism patients and roughly 15 patients who later progressed from hyperthyroidism to ophthalmopathy. In more than five hyperthyroidism patients, the T-cell repertoires found in thyroid tissue were compared with those found in blood. Following sample collection, hyperthyroidism patients were given methimazole at a starting dose of 30 mg daily, and ophthalmopathy patients were given high-dose intravenous methylprednisolone.

This clonotype came up a few times. It lacks a known antigen. Base qualities are missing; no much larger clone stands one base away. Reading from cysteine to phenylalanine, the CDR3 counts 16 amino acids. Only the CDR3 region is kept as DNA, spanning 48 bases read in frame from base 1. CDR1 LGHNA and CDR2 YSLEER are derived from the germline V gene. Clipping removes 0 bases from V and 5 bases from J, with 7 as the unmatched junction base count. Patients with ophthalmopathy had moderately to severely active disease, with a Clinical Activity Score of 3 or more, a NOSPECS grade of 4 or more, and a disease duration of less than 3 months. Anyone with other autoimmune diseases, uncontrolled infections, pregnancy or lactation was excluded from the study. Clinical symptoms, serum thyroxine, TRAb, thyroid ultrasound and orbital computed tomography were used for diagnosis. Ficoll-Paque density gradient centrifugation was used to isolate PBMCs from approximately 10 ml of fresh peripheral blood. Total RNA was extracted with Trizol reagent and quality-checked on an Agilent 2100 Bioanalyzer.

TCR beta CDR3 regions were amplified from RNA transcripts for repertoire sequencing. The first round of RT-PCR was done with HTBI primers and the Qiagen OneStep RT-PCR kit, and was followed by a second round of multiplex PCR, then size selection and purification. Libraries were sequenced paired-end with 100 bp reads on an Illumina HiSeq2000. In the original analysis: SOAPnuke was used to process the reads, removing any read that contained adapters or uncalled bases, had a mean Phred below 15, or lacked an exact match to the constant primer or identifier. High-quality paired reads were merged with COPE v1.2.5. Unique nucleotide sequences were defined as clonotypes and aligned to IMGT TRB V, D and J references using MiTCR v1.1. Only V-J combinations with frequency above 0.0001 were analysed, covering 99% to 99.2% of repertoires. For each V-J combination, a TCR clonal expansion and chaos score was defined as the ratio of F50 clonal expansion to chaos observed in the TCRdist matrix. Welch's t-statistics and random forest were used to reduce the features to around 13 V-J combinations, which were then used as input to a naive Bayes classifier. The similarity between thyroid and blood repertoires was quantified using the Morisita-Horn index. TCRdb cleaned the public reads at Q25 with fastp, built clones with MiXCR and kept in-frame beta chains. Rows merge per CDR3 protein into single entries with the most common DNA and genes. Here the V and J calls rest on TCRdb's processing, not on the authors' analysis. The sample table lists roughly 700,000 distinct CDR3 sequences, about 44% of them with a count of one. The ten largest clonotypes hold 44% of the sample.

Broad study findings and their caveats: Most of the expanded thyroid clonotypes with a frequency above 0.001 were also detected in blood, and it was suggested that the thyroid immune response may be reflected by blood repertoires. In validation, the model predicted ophthalmopathy progression with 55% to 71% sensitivity and about 73% specificity; more than ten predicted patients were CT-confirmed with GO in a median of approximately six months. No statistical method was used to set the sample size in advance, and the investigators knew which group each participant was assigned to. In cross-validation, the 13-signature model distinguished ophthalmopathy from stable hyperthyroidism with approximately 90% sensitivity and around 81% specificity, while in the test set the corresponding values were approximately 79% and 70%.

The chain is assembled from TRBV4-3 and TRBJ1-2; 9 central bases correspond to TRBD1. The receptor comes from an adult man with Graves' ophthalmopathy. The sequenced material came from peripheral blood. The nucleotide sequence reads TGCGCCAGCAGCCAAGATGGACAGGGGTTGGGATATGGCTACACCTTC. Its product reads: CASSQDGQGLGYGYTF.